This T cell receptor beta chain originates from a study of graft-versus-host responses after intestinal transplantation. Some clones are missing from TCRdb's copy, which holds only in-frame ones; the method was immunoSEQ multiplex PCR. The sample yields tens of thousands of clones, 85% to 95% seen once. In germline, CDR1 is LNHDA, CDR2 SQIVND (reference sequence). V shed 10 bases and J 7 bases; nucleotides not matched to a gene: 7. There are 13 residues in the CDR3. The V gene is TRBV19, the J gene TRBJ2-1; TRBD2 matches 10 bases. The material was PBMCs, obtained about 65 days after intestinal transplant. The sequence came from a human patient who received an intestinal transplant, so some T cells may come from the graft donor. This chain's CDR3 is CAISGGAGNEQFF. CDR3 coding DNA: TGTGCCATCAGCGGGGGGGCTGGAAATGAGCAGTTCTTC.